This TCR beta chain derives from a study of T cells in Graves' hyperthyroidism and ophthalmopathy. Overall study context: Peripheral blood was collected at initial diagnosis, before any treatment.

Authors of the study amplified TCR beta CDR3 regions from RNA transcripts. TCR CDR3 regions were first amplified by RT-PCR with HTBI primers. Each CDR3 protein is one row after TCRdb ran MiXCR on the multiplex PCR reads. Here the sample spans about 270,000 distinct CDR3 sequences, more than 20% being singletons. The table lists this clonotype with many counts. This CDR3 contains 15 residues. Looked up from germline, CDR1 is KGHSH and CDR2 is LQKENI. The V and J ends lost 1 base and 1 base respectively, with 10 bases between them. Patients were excluded because of uncontrolled infection, other autoimmune disease, pregnancy or lactation. Clinicians diagnosed patients from clinical symptoms, serum thyroxine and TRAb, thyroid ultrasound and orbital computed tomography. Cells are PBMCs isolated from 10 ml of fresh blood.

The gene calls are TRBV18 and TRBJ2-5, with D maybe TRBD1 (5 bases). The receptor was derived from a woman in her thirties or forties with Graves' ophthalmopathy. The sample was blood. In DNA, the CDR3 is TGTGCCAGCTCACCACTTCCGCAGGGCCAAGAGACCCAGTACTTC. Its translation: CASSPLPQGQETQYF.